The clone carrying this T cell receptor beta chain was observed many times. These data are taken from a study of CD8 T cells in ankylosing spondylitis. The germline gives CDR1 SGHTA, CDR2 FQGNSA. V was clipped by 1 base and J by 7 bases, with 11 bases between them. The CDR3 loop spans 14 amino acids. From the 5' RACE reads, TCRdb called clonotypes with MiXCR, one entry per CDR3 protein. The table shows roughly 250,000 distinct CDR3 sequences, with over 8.5% occurring only once. The chain uses TRBV7-2 and TRBJ2-1; the D gene could be TRBD1 or TRBD2 (5 bases each). The sequenced sample consisted of blood, either unsorted or a sorted T cell fraction (not recorded which). The origin of this receptor is a male donor with ankylosing spondylitis or in good health (not recorded which). The CDR3 sequence: CASSLGGGGNEQFF. The CDR3 DNA is TGTGCCAGCAGCTTAGGAGGTGGGGGTAATGAGCAGTTCTTC.